Sequencing of this T cell receptor (beta chain) was carried out in a study of beta chain features in type 1 diabetes. Study-level information: Similarity in age, gender and cell yields was seen between patients and healthy donors. Overall study results and limits: Type 1 diabetes patients had fewer VDJ junction insertions and more deletions.

Every bit of the isolated RNA underwent reverse transcription, so sequencing read expressed TCRB transcripts. Read counts averaged approximately 3.5 million for samples of naive, central memory and regulatory T cells. The protocol was immunoSEQ multiplex PCR, while the TCRdb copy is restricted to in-frame clones and leaves out a portion. The table records about 930,000 clones, roughly 16% of them present only once. Central memory, naive, regulatory and stem cell-like memory CD4+ cells were sorted by CD45RO/CCR7/CD25/CD127/CD95/CD27. As for this clone: Its antigen remains unknown.

The clonotype was recovered from a woman between 18 and 30 years old in good health. Material: naive CD4+ T cells from blood.

This CDR3 is CASKKRLVGATDTQYF. The CDR3 coding sequence is TGTGCCAGCAAAAAACGACTAGTTGGAGCGACAGATACGCAGTATTTT. The V call is TRBV5-8, the J call TRBJ2-3, with D maybe TRBD2 (6 bases). There are 16 residues in the CDR3. V shed 6 bases and J shed 3 bases, with 20 bases lying between them. Germline V gene data show CDR1 as SGHTS and CDR2 as YDEGEE. The whole variable domain, remainder taken from reference TRBV5-8 and TRBJ2-3, is EAGVTQSPTHLIKTRGQQATLRCSPISGHTSVYWYQQALGLGLQFLLWYDEGEERNRGNFPPRFSGRQFPNYSSELNVNALELEDSALYLCASKKRLVGATDTQYFGPGTRLTVL.